This T cell receptor beta chain comes out of a study of shared clonotypes between healthy human individuals. V lost 6 bases, J lost 2 bases, and 14 bases lay in between. The CDR3 totals 15 residues. CDR1 is MNHEY and CDR2 is SVGAGI in the germline V gene. Every donor was a Caucasian adult from Nashville, Tennessee. Profiled with immunoSEQ multiplex PCR; TCRdb holds only in-frame clones, not every one. The table records around 1.1 million clones, around 77% of them present only once. A single count supports this clone. This sequence originates from a man younger than 35 in good health. Some clones in this sample may be carry-over from other donors' samples. The source material was memory CD4+ T cells from PBMCs. Subset meaning: CD45RA-negative fraction. The chain combines TRBV6-5 with TRBJ1-3, with D perhaps matching TRBD1 (5 bases). The CDR3 here is CASSYRRTTGNTIYF. The CDR3 nucleotides are TGTGCCAGCAGCTACAGGCGGACAACTGGAAACACCATATATTTT.